One TCR beta chain is described in this entry. What it binds is unknown. Clones were sequenced by immunoSEQ multiplex PCR, and TCRdb holds only the in-frame ones, with some missing. This table has 1 million to 1.3 million clones, around three quarters appearing once. These data are taken from a study of shared clonotypes between healthy human individuals. Points from the study as a whole: Some clonotypes were shared by all four sorted-subset donors, while others were not shared. The non-shared ones had lower generation probabilities than the shared ones. Sequencing depth was expected to influence donor clonotype sharing.

Germline V lookup: CDR1 SGHRS, CDR2 YFSETQ. The V gene lost 0 bases and the J gene lost 4 bases, with 4 bases spanning the gap. The CDR3 is made up of 13 amino acids. The receptor comes from a man between 18 and 29 years old in good health. Some clones in this sample may be carry-over from other donors' samples. This chain connects TRBV5-1 to TRBJ2-2; D gene uncertain. Sequenced material: memory CD4+ T cells from PBMCs. Subset in this sample: CD45RA-negative fraction. CDR3 coding DNA: TGCGCCAGCAGCTTGGATGCCACCGGGGAGCTGTTTTTT. The encoded protein is CASSLDATGELFF.